This T cell receptor (beta chain) is drawn from a study of blood T cell repertoires in COVID-19. The germline V gene has CDR1 MDHEN and CDR2 SYDVKM. Trimming left V 7 bases short and J 1 base short, with 11 bases between. The CDR3 contains 14 residues. Data came from immunoSEQ multiplex PCR; TCRdb stores just in-frame clones and leaves some out. The table records a few hundred thousand clones, more than 80% of them present only once. This clone was detected only once. The sample has other DNA sequences that encode this CDR3 too. The sequencing sample was made of PBMCs or T cells enriched from blood (not recorded which). This rearrangement joins TRBV28 to TRBJ1-3; weak D call: TRBD1 (5 bases). The TCR originated in a man aged 25-40 years who had recovered from COVID-19. The DNA of the CDR3 is TGTGCCAGCATCAACCGGGGGTCTGGAAACACCATATATTTT. Protein: CASINRGSGNTIYF.